These 18 T cell receptor beta chains share one sample of origin, sequenced in a study of CD8 T cells in Susac syndrome. RNA totalling roughly 0.45 to 1 ug underwent reverse transcription with random hexamers. In TCRdb, the immunoSEQ multiplex PCR reads were re-called with MiXCR into one record per CDR3 protein. The sample has 100,000 or so distinct CDR3 sequences; nearly 95% are singletons. The sample comprised CD4+ T cells from PBMCs. Receptors originate from a human donor in good health.

This chain connects TRBV5-6 to TRBJ1-4; no definite D call. The CDR3 has 17 amino acids. Germline V lookup: CDR1 SGHDT, CDR2 YYEEEE. The V end lost 0 bases, the J end lost 0 bases, and 12 bases lay between the germline ends. Here the CDR3 reads CASSLDRASSTNEKLFF. For the CDR3, the DNA is TGTGCCAGCAGCTTGGATCGGGCCAGCTCAACTAATGAAAAACTGTTTTTT.

The table lists this clonotype with a count of one. J is TRBJ2-7 and V is TRBV4-1; D perhaps matches TRBD2 (5 bases). The V end was cut by 3 bases, the J end by 3 bases, with 15 bases between. The length of the CDR3 is 15 residues. CDR1 is MGHRA, CDR2 YSYEKL, per germline. For the CDR3, the DNA is TGCGCCAGCAGCCACCCCTCGGGATCCTACTACGAGCAGTACTTC. The encoded protein is CASSHPSGSYYEQYF.

The V call is TRBV7-2, the J call TRBJ1-3, with D perhaps matching TRBD1 (6 bases). V lost 0 bases and J 1 base, leaving 10 bases between the germline ends. CDR3 length: 16 residues. Germline V gene sequence: CDR1 SGHTA, CDR2 FQGNSA. CDR3 DNA sequence: TGTGCCAGCAGCTTAGCGCTAGGGGGATCTGGAAACACCATATATTTT. Translation gives CASSLALGGSGNTIYF.

The rearrangement links TRBV7-9 to TRBJ2-2; 8 nucleotides match TRBD1. The V and J ends lost 0 bases and 5 bases, in that order; junction bases with no gene match: 14. Germline V gene sequence: CDR1 SEHNR, CDR2 FQNEAQ (reference sequence). This CDR3 contains 19 residues. The CDR3 nucleotides read TGTGCCAGCAGCTTAGCGAAAGAGAGGCAGGGGGCGTGGACCGGGGAGCTGTTTTTT. This encodes CASSLAKERQGAWTGELFF.

This chain links TRBV6-1 with TRBJ2-1; 12 positions agree with TRBD2. V dropped 6 bases and J dropped 4; count of bases not matched to a gene: 4. Germline V gene data show CDR1 as MNHNS and CDR2 as SASEGT. The CDR3 is made up of 15 amino acids. This CDR3 reads CASSKGTSGYNEQFF. Written as DNA, the CDR3 is TGTGCCAGCAGCAAAGGGACTAGCGGGTACAATGAGCAGTTCTTC.

The V and J genes are TRBV19 and TRBJ2-3, with a weak D call TRBD2 (5 bases). The length of the CDR3 is 14 residues. Germline V gene lookup returns CDR1 LNHDA and CDR2 SQIVND (reference sequence). Between the trimmed V and J ends, which lost 4 bases and 6 bases, there was a span of 14 bases. The CDR3 nucleotides read TGTGCCAGTAGTAATCCGGGAAGGTGGGATACGCAGTATTTT. It encodes CASSNPGRWDTQYF.

The V gene is TRBV7-2, the J gene TRBJ1-5; D might be TRBD1 (5 bases). Germline CDR1 and CDR2: SGHTA and FQGNSA. Deletions cut 2 bases from V and 8 bases from J, with 13 bases between. The CDR3 totals 14 residues. The CDR3 region is CASSLLGGGKPQHF. Written as DNA, the CDR3 is TGTGCCAGCAGCTTACTCGGGGGAGGGAAGCCCCAGCATTTT.

This sequence joins TRBV7-2 and TRBJ2-1, with a tentative D call TRBD1 (6 bases). Germline-derived CDR1 and CDR2 are SGHTA and FQGNSA. Trimming shortened V by 5 bases and J by 0 bases, and 14 bases separated the two germline ends. CDR3 length: 16 residues. The CDR3 bases are TGTGCCAGCAGCCTACTCGACAGGCGCTCCTACAATGAGCAGTTCTTC. Protein product: CASSLLDRRSYNEQFF. The whole variable domain, filled in from reference TRBV7-2 and TRBJ2-1, reads GAGVSQSPSNKVTEKGKDVELRCDPISGHTALYWYRQSLGQGLEFLIYFQGNSAPDKSGLPSDRFSAERTGGSVSTLTIQRTQQEDSAVYLCASSLLDRRSYNEQFFGPGTRLTVL.

The chain has TRBV12-5 and TRBJ2-1, with unresolved D. CDR3 length: 12 amino acids. Trimming cost V 4 bases and J 9 bases, with 10 bases left between them. The germline CDR1 and CDR2 sequences are LGHNT and FRNRAP. The chain's CDR3 is CASGSSVGEQFF. The CDR3, as DNA: TGTGCTAGTGGTTCCTCTGTCGGTGAGCAGTTCTTC.

This chain joins TRBV7-9 and TRBJ2-2; D is unclear. CDR3 length: 13 residues. The germline gives CDR1 SEHNR, CDR2 FQNEAQ (reference sequence). Trimming shortened V by 1 base and J by 8 bases, and 8 bases separated the two germline ends. The CDR3 bases are TGTGCCAGCAGCTTAGTAGGCCGGGGGGAGCTGTTTTTT. Translation: CASSLVGRGELFF.

Worth noting for this clonotype: One junction end disagrees with the germline gene, perhaps due to a read error. The chain combines TRBV3-1 with TRBJ2-7; D is unresolved. The germline V gene encodes CDR1 LGHDT and CDR2 YNNKEL (reference sequence). The CDR3 has 15 residues. For the CDR3, the DNA is TGTGCCAGCACCCAATACTCCTCAGGTAACTACGAGCAGTACTTC. Its protein is CASTQYSSGNYEQYF.

This rearrangement joins TRBV2 to TRBJ2-1; D ambiguous. This CDR3 contains 15 residues. Germline-derived CDR1 and CDR2 are SNHLY and FYNNEI. V was trimmed by 7 bases and J by 0 bases, leaving 13 bases between them. The CDR3, as DNA: TGTGCCAGCATTCGGACGGAGAGCTCCTACAATGAGCAGTTCTTC. Translating gives CASIRTESSYNEQFF.

This clonotype was recorded only once. The V and J genes are TRBV7-2 and TRBJ2-1; TRBD2 matches at 7 bases. The CDR3 runs to 14 residues. V lost 6 bases, J lost 7 bases, and 9 bases stayed unmatched. CDR1 is SGHTA and CDR2 is FQGNSA in the germline V gene. CDR3 in amino acids: CASRSTGGWNEQFF. DNA for the CDR3: TGTGCCAGCAGATCAACGGGAGGCTGGAATGAGCAGTTCTTC.

This clonotype was picked up one time. The chain couples TRBV30 to TRBJ1-5; D remains ambiguous. The CDR3 covers 13 residues. Germline loops: CDR1 GTSNPN, CDR2 SVGIG (reference sequence). V lost 3 bases, J lost 2 bases, and 8 bases lay in between. The chain's CDR3 is CAWRIGGNQPQHF. In nucleotides, the CDR3 is TGTGCCTGGAGGATCGGCGGCAATCAGCCCCAGCATTTT.

The CDR3: CASSSVGGSGEQYF. CDR3 sequence (DNA): TGCGCCAGCAGCTCCGTAGGGGGGTCTGGCGAGCAGTACTTC. The chain employs TRBV5-1 and TRBJ2-7; D tentatively fits TRBD1 or TRBD2 (6 bases each). Germline values: CDR1 SGHRS, CDR2 YFSETQ. CDR3 length equals 14 residues. V was cut by 3 bases and J by 6 bases, with 16 bases left in between.

The chain couples TRBV12-5 to TRBJ2-1, with D tentatively TRBD2 (5 bases). V dropped 4 bases and J dropped 3 bases, with 13 bases sitting between them. The CDR3 length is 15 residues. Looked up from germline, CDR1 is LGHNT and CDR2 is FRNRAP. The CDR3 bases are TGTGCTAGTGGTTCTCCGGGAACAATCTACAATGAGCAGTTCTTC. Its protein is CASGSPGTIYNEQFF.

This clonotype was picked up one time. The chain is built from TRBV20-1 and TRBJ1-4; D unclear. The CDR3 extends over 14 amino acids. Trimming took 3 bases from V and 1 from J, leaving 9 bases between them. The germline CDR1 and CDR2 sequences are DFQATT and SNEGSKA (reference sequence). This CDR3 reads CSARNIRTNEKLFF. CDR3 sequence (DNA): TGCAGTGCTAGGAACATTCGAACTAATGAAAAACTGTTTTTT.

This chain uses TRBV6-2 or TRBV6-3 with TRBJ2-1; D might be TRBD1 (6 bases). V was trimmed by 2 bases and J by 8 bases, leaving 13 bases between them. Germline loops: CDR1 MNHEY, CDR2 SVGEGT. This CDR3 has 14 residues. The DNA of the CDR3 is TGTGCCAGCAGTTACACAGGGTCGGGCTATGAGCAGTTCTTC. Translation gives CASSYTGSGYEQFF.